This T cell receptor beta chain was obtained from a study of blood T cell repertoires in COVID-19. The CDR3 spans 17 residues. V was cut by 3 bases and J by 8 bases, with 26 bases left in between. Germline lookup yields CDR1 SGHKS and CDR2 YYEKEE (reference sequence). The method was immunoSEQ multiplex PCR; TCRdb's version includes in-frame clones alone and lacks a portion of them. This sample has tens of thousands of clones, with 70% to 85% found just once. This clone showed up just once. This chain uses TRBV5-5 with TRBJ1-2; TRBD1 might be the D (5 bases). The receptor was isolated from a man aged 60 to 75 with active or convalescent COVID-19. The sample comprised peripheral blood. The CDR3 loop reads CASSSPFRGSGGGGYTF. In DNA form, the CDR3 reads TGTGCCAGCAGCTCCCCCTTTCGAGGGAGCGGGGGGGGAGGCTACACCTTC.